This TCR beta chain comes out of a study of T cell responses to AZD1222 COVID-19 vaccine (dated by TCRdb to about 2021). Broadly, across the study: AZD1222 recipients whose second dose came at about 4 weeks and those whose second dose came at about 12 weeks were combined into one group, since spike-specific TCR depth and breadth did not differ between the two schedules. TCR sequencing was performed for 230 to 250 trial participants, of whom 200 to 220 were given two doses of AZD1222 and around 25 were given two doses of MenACWY control vaccine. Trial participants were enrolled into age subgroups of 18-55, 56-69 and 70-plus years, which contained 148, 28 and 57 TCR-sequenced participants, respectively.

From its cysteine to its phenylalanine, the CDR3 spans 14 amino acids. Just CDR3 DNA is preserved here, 42 bases in frame from base 1. Sequences GTSNPN (CDR1) and SVGIG (CDR2) are obtained from the germline V gene (reference sequence). Trimming costs V 0 bases and J 5 bases, and their ends lie 8 bases apart. Reading the label with the study, this specimen's time point is: baseline before first vaccination. Samples from vaccinated people were obtained from the UK trials COV001 and COV002, which included a single-blind randomized controlled phase 2/3 trial of AZD1222 (ChAdOx1 nCoV-19) in healthy adults. For TCRbeta chain sequencing, PBMC samples from trial participants were taken at day 0 and at day 28 after the second dose. The CDR3 regions of human TCRbeta chains were subjected to immunosequencing. In the paper's pipeline: TCRs in the repertoires were compared against a reference library of SARS-CoV-2-specific TCRs that had been generated with the MIRA antigen-specificity platform. Breadth was defined as the fraction of unique TCRs that were SARS-CoV-2-associated, and depth was defined as the fraction of total T cells that were SARS-CoV-2-associated. Using the MIRA data, each spike-specific TCR was assigned both to the spike region to which the TCR was reactive and to a CD4 or CD8 class. Log10-transformed breadth and depth values were compared by one-way ANOVA with Sidak's multiple comparisons tests. Sourced from immuneACCESS, this table was stored by TCRdb with only in-frame sequences that have V and J called. A share of the clones is absent; for the studies checked, an unresolved V gene accounts for under half, and the remainder has no known explanation. The V and J calls and clone size were taken over from that table, and D and trimming were inferred from the DNA. The sample table records 96,000 or so clones; around 89% of these occur just once. The top ten hold roughly 1.7% of the sample.

Broader findings and caveats from the paper: The 56-69-year group was small, and its depth increase did not reach significance, likely because of low power. Participants were mostly white British, with more females than males. The authors suggested clonal diversity may have been underestimated. Conclusions about previously exposed vaccinees are limited, since just five to seven AZD1222 recipients were seropositive for SARS-CoV-2 at baseline. Nearly half of unique spike-specific TCRs reportedly recognized epitopes outside regions mutated in the B.1.351 and B.1.1.7 variants. Vaccine-associated CD4 TCRs spanned the whole spike protein, with dominant responses in regions 160-218 and 743-854. Because no samples from the day 14 peak response were available, repertoires could be characterized only after the peak T cell response. After two AZD1222 doses, spike-specific TCR breadth and depth were significantly higher than at day 0 and than in MenACWY recipients.

On this clone itself: Its antigen is unknown. The sample holds no much larger clone one base away, and base qualities are not on file.

The chain joins TRBV30 to TRBJ1-6; the D gene remains uncertain. The source is an adult in good health. The starting material was peripheral blood, obtained on day 0 of AZD1222 vaccination. The nucleotide sequence is given as TGTGCCTGGAGTGTAGTCGTAGATAATTCACCCCTCCACTTT. It is translated as CAWSVVVDNSPLHF.